This T cell receptor (beta chain) was recorded in a study of cytomegalovirus exposure and HLA in healthy donors. Primers for the PCR totalled 60 Vbeta and 13 Jbeta. This table comes from immunoSEQ multiplex PCR, and its TCRdb copy is limited to in-frame clones, with some not included. The sample has under 150,000 clones, under 85% seen once; the top ten hold about 1.5%. This CDR3 has 16 residues. V lost 0 bases and J 3 bases, leaving 16 bases between the germline ends. CDR1 SGHDT and CDR2 YYEEEE come from the germline V gene. This rearrangement joins TRBV5-6 to TRBJ2-7; TRBD1 might be the D (6 bases). Sequenced input: PBMCs. This clonotype originated in a boy between 10 and 17 years old in good health and CMV-seronegative. DNA for the CDR3: TGTGCCAGCAGCTTGGGGGCAGGGGATTCTGACTACGAGCAGTACTTC. Its protein product is CASSLGAGDSDYEQYF.